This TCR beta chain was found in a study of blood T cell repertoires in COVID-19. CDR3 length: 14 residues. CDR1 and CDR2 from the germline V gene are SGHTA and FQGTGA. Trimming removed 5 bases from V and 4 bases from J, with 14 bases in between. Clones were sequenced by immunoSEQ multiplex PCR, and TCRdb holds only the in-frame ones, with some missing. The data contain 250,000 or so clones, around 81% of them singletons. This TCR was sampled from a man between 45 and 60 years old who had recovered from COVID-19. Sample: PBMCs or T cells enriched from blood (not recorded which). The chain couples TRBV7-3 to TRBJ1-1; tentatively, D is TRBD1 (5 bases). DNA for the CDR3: TGTGCCAGCAGCATAAGCGGGGGGACCACTGAAGCTTTCTTT. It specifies CASSISGGTTEAFF.